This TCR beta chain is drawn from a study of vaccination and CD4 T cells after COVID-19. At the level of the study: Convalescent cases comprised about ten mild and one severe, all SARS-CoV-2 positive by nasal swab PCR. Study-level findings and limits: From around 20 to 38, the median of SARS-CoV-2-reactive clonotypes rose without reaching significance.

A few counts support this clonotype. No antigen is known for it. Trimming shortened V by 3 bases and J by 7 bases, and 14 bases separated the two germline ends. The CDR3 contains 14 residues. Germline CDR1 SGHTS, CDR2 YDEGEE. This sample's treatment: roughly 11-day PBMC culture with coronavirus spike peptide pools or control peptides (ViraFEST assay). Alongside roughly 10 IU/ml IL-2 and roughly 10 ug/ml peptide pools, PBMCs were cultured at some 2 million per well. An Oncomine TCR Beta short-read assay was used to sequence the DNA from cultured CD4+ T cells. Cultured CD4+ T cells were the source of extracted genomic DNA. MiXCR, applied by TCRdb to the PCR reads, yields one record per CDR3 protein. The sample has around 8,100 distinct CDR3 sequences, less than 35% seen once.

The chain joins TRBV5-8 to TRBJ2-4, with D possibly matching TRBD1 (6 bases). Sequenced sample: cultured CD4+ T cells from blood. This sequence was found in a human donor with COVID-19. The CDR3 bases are TGTGCCAGCAGCTCTCAGGGGCGGCCGAACATTCAGTACTTC. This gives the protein CASSSQGRPNIQYF.